This note documents a single T cell receptor (beta chain) sequence. Through a sample-barcoded 5' primer and a J-beta primer mix, a second PCR was run for about 6 to 12 cycles. TCRdb recomputed calls from the 5' RACE reads with MiXCR, one row per CDR3 protein. The sample contains about 620,000 distinct CDR3 sequences, 20% to 25% of which appear only once. These data originate in a study of blood T cells in healthy people across ages. CDR3 length equals 15 residues. V was clipped by 2 bases and J by 4 bases, with 14 bases between them. V usage is TRBV12-3 or TRBV12-4 and J usage is TRBJ2-5, with D uncertain. The sequence was collected from a man between 65 and 85 years old in good health. Sequences were obtained from blood. CDR3 in amino acids: CASSLIPRKSETQYF. The DNA of the CDR3 is TGTGCCAGCAGTTTAATTCCGAGAAAGTCAGAGACCCAGTACTTC.